The 3 T cell receptor beta chains given below trace back to one sample, sequenced in a study of neurological immune-mediated disorders (dated by TCRdb to the late 2010s). Libraries were built with 5' RACE. Sequencing took place on an Illumina HiSeq 2500. TCRdb passed the public sequencing reads through fastp at Q25 and MiXCR, retaining productive beta sequences. Duplicate CDR3 protein sequences are folded into a single record with the most common DNA and genes. The sample records approximately 82,000 distinct CDR3 sequences, roughly 13% of which are singletons. Around 5% of the sample is taken by the ten largest. The time point label for this specimen denotes: longitudinal time-point 2. The sequenced sample was PBMCs. The source is a female donor with HTLV-1-associated myelopathy (HAM/TSP).

This clonotype was counted only a few times. The chain couples TRBV20-1 to TRBJ1-5; TRBD1 agrees at 9 bases. Germline V gene data show CDR1 as DFQATT and CDR2 as SNEGSKA (reference sequence). The CDR3 spans 16 residues. V gave up 5 bases and J gave up 2 bases; unmatched junction bases: 10. This CDR3 reads CSAQTGGGMGNQPQHF. CDR3 nucleotides: TGCAGTGCTCAAACAGGGGGCGGTATGGGCAATCAGCCCCAGCATTTT.

This clonotype has at least ten counts. V and J are TRBV3-1 and TRBJ2-7; D possibly corresponds to TRBD1 (6 bases). V lost 6 bases to trimming and J lost 9 bases, with 18 bases between them. Germline V gene lookup returns CDR1 LGHDT and CDR2 YNNKEL (reference sequence). The CDR3 has 13 amino acids. DNA of the CDR3: TGTGCCAGCAGTCACCGACAGGTAAATCGGCAGTACTTC. It encodes CASSHRQVNRQYF.

This clonotype has a count of ten or more. This chain connects TRBV25-1 to TRBJ2-1; 7 bases are shared with TRBD2. The CDR3 is 17 amino acids. V gave up 7 bases and J gave up 7 bases; unmatched junction bases: 19. Per the germline V gene, CDR1 is MGHDK and CDR2 is SYGVNS. CDR3: CASTPYSPLAVENEQFF. In DNA form, the CDR3 reads TGTGCCAGCACCCCATATAGCCCCCTAGCGGTAGAGAATGAGCAGTTCTTC.